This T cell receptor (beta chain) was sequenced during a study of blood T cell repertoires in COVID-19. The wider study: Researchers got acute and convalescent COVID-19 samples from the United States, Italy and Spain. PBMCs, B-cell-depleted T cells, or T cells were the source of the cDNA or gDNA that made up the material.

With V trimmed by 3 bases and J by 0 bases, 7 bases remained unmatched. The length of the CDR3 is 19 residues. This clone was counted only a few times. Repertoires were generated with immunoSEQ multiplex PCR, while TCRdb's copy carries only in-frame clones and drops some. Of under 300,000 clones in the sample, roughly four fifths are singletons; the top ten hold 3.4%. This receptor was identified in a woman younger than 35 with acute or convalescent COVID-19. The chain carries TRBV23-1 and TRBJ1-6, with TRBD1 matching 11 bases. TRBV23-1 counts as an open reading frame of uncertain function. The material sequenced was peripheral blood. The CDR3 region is CASSHTGTGGSSYNSPLHF. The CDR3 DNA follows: TGCGCCAGCAGTCATACCGGGACAGGGGGTAGCTCCTATAATTCACCCCTCCACTTT.